Following are 17 T cell receptor beta chains from one sample sequenced in a study of Ad26.COV2.S vaccination and SARS-CoV-2 variants. Treatment here: roughly 19 received Ad26.COV2.S at low or high dose, single or two shots; about 5 received placebo; per-sample allocation not given. It was on day 63 after the first vaccine or placebo injection that samples were taken. TCRdb's table, derived via immunoSEQ multiplex PCR, lists solely in-frame clones and lacks some. The sample has roughly 240,000 clones; approximately 87% are singletons. Sequencing was performed on peripheral blood, taken in a trial of Ad26.COV2.S vaccine versus placebo. The receptors were gathered from a person between 18 and 59 years old who received the Ad26.COV2.S COVID-19 vaccine or a placebo.

This clone was recorded at least ten times. The chain combines TRBV5-5 with TRBJ2-2; D gene uncertain. V shed 0 bases and J shed 7 bases, with 7 bases lying between them. The CDR3 runs 13 residues. Germline values: CDR1 SGHKS, CDR2 YYEKEE (reference sequence). The CDR3 region has the DNA TGTGCCAGCAGCTTGGGTTTGATCGGGGAGCTGTTTTTT. Encoded protein: CASSLGLIGELFF. The full variable domain, with the rest looked up from reference TRBV5-5 and TRBJ2-2, is DAGVTQSPTHLIKTRGQQVTLRCSPISGHKSVSWYQQVLGQGPQFIFQYYEKEERGRGNFPDRFSARQFPNYSSELNVNALLLGDSALYLCASSLGLIGELFFGEGSRLTVL.

Written as DNA, the CDR3 is TGTGCCAGTAGTACCAGGGACGGGAACACCGGGGAGCTGTTTTTT. This codes for CASSTRDGNTGELFF. The chain joins TRBV19 to TRBJ2-2, with D perhaps TRBD1 or TRBD2 (5 bases each). The CDR3 covers 15 residues. V was trimmed by 4 bases and J by 1 base, leaving 10 bases between them. In germline, CDR1 is LNHDA, CDR2 SQIVND (reference sequence).

V and J are TRBV28 and TRBJ1-2; no clear D. Per germline, CDR1 MDHEN and CDR2 SYDVKM. V was cut by 2 bases and J by 0 bases, with 7 bases left in between. CDR3 length: 14 residues. The CDR3 DNA reads TGTGCCAGCAGTTTAGCGCCTACTAACTATGGCTACACCTTC. Translation: CASSLAPTNYGYTF.

This chain uses TRBV5-6 with TRBJ1-5; no definite D call. The CDR3 consists of 15 residues. Germline loops: CDR1 SGHDT, CDR2 YYEEEE. Trimming shortened V by 2 bases and J by 3 bases, and 12 bases separated the two germline ends. The CDR3 bases are TGTGCCAGCAGCTTATATGGCTCCACCAATCAGCCCCAGCATTTT. Its protein is CASSLYGSTNQPQHF.

The chain links TRBV15 to TRBJ2-3; TRBD1 might be the D (5 bases). Trimming shortened V by 0 bases and J by 6 bases, and 10 bases separated the two germline ends. Germline V CDR1 and CDR2: LNHNV, YYDKDF (reference sequence). CDR3 size: 14 residues. The CDR3 sequence is CATSREARADTQYF. As DNA, the CDR3 is TGTGCCACCAGCAGAGAGGCCAGGGCTGATACGCAGTATTTT.

This clone is a singleton in its sample. The chain joins TRBV6-5 to TRBJ1-2; D is undetermined. Trimming shortened V by 2 bases and J by 5 bases, and 12 bases separated the two germline ends. The germline V gene has CDR1 MNHEY and CDR2 SVGAGI. This CDR3 comprises 14 residues. DNA for the CDR3: TGTGCCAGCAGTTACCCCGGGTCGCCTTATGGCTACACCTTC. This gives the protein CASSYPGSPYGYTF.

This chain joins TRBV5-1 and TRBJ2-2; D tentatively reads TRBD1 or TRBD2 (6 bases each). This CDR3 is 18 amino acids long. Trimming took off 1 base at V and 3 bases at J, with 19 bases between the two ends. Germline V lookup: CDR1 SGHRS, CDR2 YFSETQ. The CDR3 loop is CASSLYGGGGQDTGELFF. CDR3 bases: TGCGCCAGCAGCTTGTATGGAGGTGGGGGGCAGGACACCGGGGAGCTGTTTTTT.

The genes are TRBV5-1 and TRBJ2-1; 14 bases map to TRBD2. Trimming took 5 bases from V and 8 from J; bases not matched to a gene: 6. Germline CDR1 is SGHRS and CDR2 is YFSETQ. The CDR3 extends over 15 amino acids. The CDR3 DNA follows: TGCGCCAGCAGTTCGGGACTAGCGGGGGTGGATGAGCAGTTCTTC. Translating it yields CASSSGLAGVDEQFF.

This chain uses TRBV18 with TRBJ2-3, with a possible D match to TRBD2 (7 bases). The length of the CDR3 is 15 residues. Trimming shortened V by 0 bases and J by 5 bases, and 12 bases separated the two germline ends. Germline V lookup: CDR1 KGHSH, CDR2 LQKENI. The chain's CDR3 is CASSPPGGLRDTQYF. The CDR3 nucleotides read TGTGCCAGCTCACCACCGGGGGGGCTGAGAGATACGCAGTATTTT.

V is TRBV5-1 and J is TRBJ2-7; D is possibly TRBD1 (5 bases). Germline V gene sequence: CDR1 SGHRS, CDR2 YFSETQ. Deletions cut 0 bases from V and 2 bases from J, with 12 bases between. The CDR3 loop spans 15 amino acids. The CDR3 DNA follows: TGCGCCAGCAGCTTGGAAACGGTAGGGGCCTACGAGCAGTACTTC. Translating it yields CASSLETVGAYEQYF. Full variable domain (rest looked up from reference TRBV5-1 and TRBJ2-7): KAGVTQTPRYLIKTRGQQVTLSCSPISGHRSVSWYQQTPGQGLQFLFEYFSETQRNKGNFPGRFSGRQFSNSRSEMNVSTLELGDSALYLCASSLETVGAYEQYFGPGTRLTVT.

The chain carries TRBV11-2 and TRBJ2-7; 9 positions agree with TRBD1. The ends lost 6 bases at V and 3 bases at J; junction bases unmatched: 6. The germline V gene encodes CDR1 SGHAT and CDR2 FQNNGV. This CDR3 comprises 14 residues. CDR3 in amino acids: CASRTPGQGYEQYF. The DNA for the CDR3 is TGTGCCAGCAGAACTCCGGGACAGGGCTACGAGCAGTACTTC.

The chain is built from TRBV5-4 and TRBJ2-1; 8 nucleotides align to TRBD1. This CDR3 spans 15 amino acids. CDR1 is SGHNT and CDR2 is YYREEE in the germline V gene (reference sequence). V lost 3 bases, J lost 7 bases, and 9 bases stayed unmatched. CDR3 DNA: TGTGCCAGCAGCTCCCGGACAGGGTCGGAGAATGAGCAGTTCTTC. It yields the protein CASSSRTGSENEQFF. The entire variable domain, with the rest obtained from reference TRBV5-4 and TRBJ2-1, is as follows: ETGVTQSPTHLIKTRGQQVTLRCSSQSGHNTVSWYQQALGQGPQFIFQYYREEENGRGNFPPRFSGLQFPNYSSELNVNALELDDSALYLCASSSRTGSENEQFFGPGTRLTVL.

The V gene is TRBV6-5, the J gene TRBJ2-7, with D possibly TRBD2 on 6 matching bases. The CDR3 has 10 amino acids. V dropped 6 bases and J dropped 7 bases, with 7 bases sitting between them. Germline values: CDR1 MNHEY, CDR2 SVGAGI. CDR3 region: CASRAGEQYF. The DNA of the CDR3 is TGTGCCAGCAGGGCGGGGGAGCAGTACTTC.

This clone came up many times. V gene TRBV19 combines with J gene TRBJ2-4; no clear D gene. V was trimmed by 1 base and J by 0 bases, leaving 13 bases between them. This CDR3 spans 17 amino acids. CDR1 and CDR2 (germline): LNHDA, SQIVND (reference sequence). The CDR3 protein is CASSIAVTFLAKNIQYF. The CDR3 region has the DNA TGTGCCAGTAGTATAGCTGTCACTTTCCTAGCCAAAAACATTCAGTACTTC.

The V call is TRBV7-2, the J call TRBJ2-3, with 10 bases fitting TRBD2. V shed 2 bases and J 3 bases; nucleotides not matched to a gene: 8. CDR3 length: 17 amino acids. Germline lookup yields CDR1 SGHTA and CDR2 FQGNSA. CDR3 amino acids: CASSLLTAGGRTDTQYF. Written as DNA, the CDR3 is TGTGCCAGCAGCTTATTGACAGCGGGGGGGCGGACAGATACGCAGTATTTT.

This rearrangement joins TRBV4-3 to TRBJ2-5, with D hard to call. CDR1 LGHNA and CDR2 YSLEER come from the germline V gene. Trimming left V 4 bases short and J 3 bases short, with 12 bases between. The CDR3 is 14 amino acids. As DNA, the CDR3 is TGCGCCAGCAGCCCCGGATCTAGTGAAGAGACCCAGTACTTC. The encoded protein is CASSPGSSEETQYF.

The V and J genes are TRBV30 and TRBJ1-5, with TRBD1 matching 7 bases. The length of the CDR3 is 13 residues. CDR1 is GTSNPN and CDR2 is SVGIG in the germline V gene (reference sequence). V trimming: 5 bases; J trimming: 2 bases; junction bases outside the gene matches: 3. The CDR3: CAWSTGGNQPQHF. CDR3 nucleotides: TGTGCCTGGTCCACAGGGGGCAATCAGCCCCAGCATTTT.